This TCR beta chain was observed in a study of blood T cell repertoires in COVID-19 (TCRdb year 2020). Notes on the research overall: Samples from collaborators originated in the United States, Italy and Spain and spanned both the acute and convalescent phases of COVID-19. Where available, HLA class I and class II types were obtained from metadata supplied by the sample provider rather than from assay-based typing. Subjects who had been exposed to COVID-19, were actively infected with it, or had recovered from it provided the deeply sampled blood TCRbeta repertoires that made up the dataset. The samples were drawn from the first 160 participants of the ongoing ImmuneRACE study and from some 1,300 subjects provided by 6 global collaborators. The repertoires were released in a freely available public database meant as a resource for research on the immune response to SARS-CoV-2. The prospective study material was composed of cDNA or gDNA derived from T cells, B-cell-depleted T cells, or PBMCs. Nearly every sample came with metadata listing a de-identified subject ID, COVID-19 status, age in years and sex. The paper as a whole reports these results and caveats: Clinical and demographic metadata were provided uncurated, with the amount varying by source and participant.

TCRbeta CDR3 regions were amplified from genomic DNA using the immunoSEQ Assay, a bias-controlled multiplex PCR. As for the authors' bioinformatics: The number of nucleated cells in each sample was estimated by amplification of reference gene primers within the assay. To quantify the absolute abundance of each unique TCRbeta CDR3 rearrangement, sequence reads were collapsed and filtered. For each sample, productive Simpson clonality was calculated as the square root of Simpson's diversity index across productive rearrangements. In its TCRdb copy, this immuneACCESS table keeps in-frame sequences only and misses some clones. Where compared with another copy, unresolved V genes explain less than half of these, and the others have no known cause. V and J calls and clone size follow that table, whereas D and trimming were derived from the DNA. The sample table contains approximately 490,000 clones; only one count was recorded for roughly 87% of them. About 0.75% of the sample is held by the ten biggest clonotypes.

Participants in the prospective study were aged roughly 18 to 100 years, lived in about two dozen United States geographic areas, and enrolled through a virtual design. Cohort assignment in the prospective study relied on participant-reported clinical history from a screening survey and a study questionnaire. Recovered participants in ImmuneRACE Cohort 3 were defined as having two consecutive negative NP/OP PCR tests, clearance from a healthcare professional, or resolution of symptoms. Mobile phlebotomists in the prospective study collected whole blood, serum and a nasopharyngeal or oropharyngeal swab from every participant. Participants in the prospective study had the option to provide additional blood draws and questionnaires over a 2-month period. Blood samples from the prospective study were shipped frozen or at room temperature prior to DNA extraction. On this clone itself: There is no known antigen for this receptor. Within one base of it there is no much larger clone, and no base qualities were kept.

This receptor was taken from a woman between 18 and 30 years old who had recovered from COVID-19. The sequenced sample consisted of PBMCs or T cells enriched from blood (not recorded which).

The CDR3 here reads CASSESTGLVGNEQFF. The DNA is TGCGCCAGCAGTGAGTCGACGGGACTAGTGGGGAATGAGCAGTTCTTC. In this chain, TRBV10-1 is recombined with TRBJ2-1; 8 of the junction bases match TRBD2. Taken from the germline V gene (reference sequence), the CDR1 and CDR2 loops are WNHNN and SYGVQD. The cysteine opens and the phenylalanine closes a CDR3 of 16 amino acids. Only the CDR3 DNA stays, 48 bases, in frame from base 1. V is pruned by 0 bases and J by 7 bases, leaving 8 bases of the junction without a gene match.